The 6 T cell receptor beta chains presented below share a single source sample, sequenced in a study of neurological immune-mediated disorders. TCRdb independently ran MiXCR on the 5' RACE reads; one entry per CDR3 protein. The sample records 30,000 or so distinct CDR3 sequences, roughly 14% being singletons. Sequenced sample: PBMCs. All receptors come from a man aged 65-85 years in good health.

This clonotype was seen ten or more times. V gene TRBV12-3 or TRBV12-4 combines with J gene TRBJ2-2; D tentatively reads TRBD1 or TRBD2 (5 bases each). Trimming stripped 6 bases from V and 2 bases from J, with 19 bases between. CDR3 length equals 17 residues. The CDR3 DNA reads TGTGCCAGCAGCACCAGGGTAGGGACGGTTAACACCGGGGAGCTGTTTTTT. This translates into CASSTRVGTVNTGELFF.

This chain uses TRBV6-1 with TRBJ1-1; D may be TRBD1 (6 bases). The germline CDR1 and CDR2 sequences are MNHNS and SASEGT. Trimming pared 8 bases from V and 0 bases from J, leaving 10 bases between. This CDR3 comprises 13 residues. Here the CDR3 reads CASPRGVNTEAFF. In DNA form, the CDR3 reads TGTGCCAGCCCGAGGGGGGTGAACACTGAAGCTTTCTTT.

There are many counts of this clonotype. This chain joins TRBV6-2 or TRBV6-3 and TRBJ2-7, with D possibly being TRBD2 (5 bases). This CDR3 contains 12 residues. The V end lost 2 bases, the J end lost 3 bases, and 5 bases lay between the germline ends. Per germline, CDR1 MNHEY and CDR2 SVGEGT. The CDR3 region has the DNA TGTGCCAGCAGTTACACTAGCTACGAGCAGTACTTC. Protein sequence: CASSYTSYEQYF.

At least ten counts were recorded for this clonotype. J is TRBJ2-2 and V is TRBV28; 7 bases agree with TRBD2. This CDR3 has 15 amino acids. Germline trimming cut 5 bases from V and 2 bases from J; bases unmatched to any gene: 5. Germline V gene sequence: CDR1 MDHEN, CDR2 SYDVKM. CDR3 in DNA: TGTGCCAGCAGTGGGGAGGGACGAAACACCGGGGAGCTGTTTTTT. This gives the protein CASSGEGRNTGELFF.

In its sample, this clonotype was seen many times. The chain joins TRBV19 to TRBJ1-5, with TRBD1 identical over 9 bases. V shed 4 bases, J shed 4 bases, and the junction held 2 bases outside the gene matches. Germline V gives CDR1 LNHDA, CDR2 SQIVND (reference sequence). The CDR3 contains 14 residues. The DNA for the CDR3 is TGTGCCAGTAGTAAGACAGGGGGTAATCAGCCCCAGCATTTT. It encodes CASSKTGGNQPQHF.

This clonotype was recorded at least ten times. The chain combines TRBV29-1 with TRBJ1-2, with D possibly matching TRBD1 (5 bases). V was shortened by 7 bases and J by 6 bases, with 12 bases between the two germline ends. Germline V gives CDR1 SQVTM, CDR2 ANQGSEA. The CDR3 is 11 amino acids. The CDR3 sequence is CSGIGGDGYTF. Here the CDR3 DNA reads TGCAGCGGGATTGGGGGAGATGGCTACACCTTC.